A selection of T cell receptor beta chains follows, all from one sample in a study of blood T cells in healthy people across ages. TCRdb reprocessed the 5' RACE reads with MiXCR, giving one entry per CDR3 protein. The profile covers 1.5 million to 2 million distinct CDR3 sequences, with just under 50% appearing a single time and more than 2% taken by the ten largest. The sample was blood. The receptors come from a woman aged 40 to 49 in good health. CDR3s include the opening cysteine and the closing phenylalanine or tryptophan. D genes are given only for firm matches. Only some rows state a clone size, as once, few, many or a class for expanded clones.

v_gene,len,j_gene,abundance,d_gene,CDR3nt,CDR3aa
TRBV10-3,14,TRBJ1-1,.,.,TGTGCCATCAGTGAGCGGCAGGAGAACACTGAAGCTTTCTTT,CAISERQENTEAFF
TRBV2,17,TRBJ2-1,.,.,TGTGCCAGCAGTGAAGCGCTTCAACTGGAGGGGGCGGCTGAGCAGTTCTTC,CASSEALQLEGAAEQFF
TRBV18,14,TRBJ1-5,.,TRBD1,TGTGCCAGCTCAGGACAGGAGAGCAATCAGCCCCAGCATTTT,CASSGQESNQPQHF
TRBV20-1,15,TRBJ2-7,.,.,TGCAGTGCTAGTCTCTCGCCCAGGTGGGACTACGAGCAGTACTTC,CSASLSPRWDYEQYF
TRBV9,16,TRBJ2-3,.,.,TGTGCCAGCAGCGTAGCTGCATCGGTCCGCACAGATACGCAGTATTTT,CASSVAASVRTDTQYF
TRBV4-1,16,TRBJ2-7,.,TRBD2,TGCGCCAGCAGCCACCTCCCTAGCGGGGGGGCCAGCGAGCAGTACTTC,CASSHLPSGGASEQYF
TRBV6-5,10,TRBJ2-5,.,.,TGTGCCAACAGAGGGGAGAAGCAGTACTTC,CANRGEKQYF
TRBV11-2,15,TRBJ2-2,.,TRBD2,TGTGCCAGCAGCTTAATCGCGGGGGGAACCGGGGAGCTGTTTTTT,CASSLIAGGTGELFF
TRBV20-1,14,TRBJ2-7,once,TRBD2,TGCAGTGCCCCGCTAGCGGGGGGGACAACGGCCCAGTACTTC,CSAPLAGGTTAQYF
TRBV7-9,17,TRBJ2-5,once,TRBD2,TGTGCCAGCAGCCCAGGCGGGCGGGGGGGCCAACAAGAGACCCAGTACTTC,CASSPGGRGGQQETQYF
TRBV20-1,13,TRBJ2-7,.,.,TGCAGTGCGGCTCCGGGACACTCCTACGAGCAGTACTTC,CSAAPGHSYEQYF
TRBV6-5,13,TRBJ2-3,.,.,TGTGCCAGCAGAATAGCGGGCACAGATACGCAGTATTTT,CASRIAGTDTQYF
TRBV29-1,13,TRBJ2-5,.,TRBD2,TGCAGCGTCATAGCGGGGGGGCCTGAGACCCAGTACTTC,CSVIAGGPETQYF
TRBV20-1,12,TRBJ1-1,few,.,TGCAGTGCTAAGCCCGTGATCGCTGAAGCTTTCTTT,CSAKPVIAEAFF
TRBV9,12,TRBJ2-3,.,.,TGTGCCGGCAGCCCCCTTCAGGATACGCAGTATTTT,CAGSPLQDTQYF
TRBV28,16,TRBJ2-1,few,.,TGTGCCAGCAGTACAAGACTAGGCCGGATCTACAATGAGCAGTTCTTC,CASSTRLGRIYNEQFF
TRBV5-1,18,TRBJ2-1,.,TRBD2,TGCGCCAGCAGCCACGGACTAGCGGGGGGACGAACCTACAATGAGCAGTTCTTC,CASSHGLAGGRTYNEQFF
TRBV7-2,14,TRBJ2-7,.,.,TGTGCCAGCAGCTTAGGACAGCTCCTCTACGAGCAGTACTTC,CASSLGQLLYEQYF
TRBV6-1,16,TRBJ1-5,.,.,TGTGCCAGCAGTGAAGCAGCCGGCAATAGCAATCAGCCCCAGCATTTT,CASSEAAGNSNQPQHF
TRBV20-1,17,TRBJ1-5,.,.,TGCAGTGCTAGAATCGATCGGCAGAGGGGTTTCAATCAGCCCCAGCATTTT,CSARIDRQRGFNQPQHF
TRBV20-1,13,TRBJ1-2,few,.,TGCAGTGCTAGCGACGCAGGACTCTCTGGCTACACCTTC,CSASDAGLSGYTF
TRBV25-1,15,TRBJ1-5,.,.,TGTGCCAGCAGTGCCGGGACCGGCGGCAATCAGCCCCAGCATTTT,CASSAGTGGNQPQHF
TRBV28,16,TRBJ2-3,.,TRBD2,TGTGCCAGCAGCCCGGCCGGGACTAGCTTTTTTATTACGCAGTATTTT,CASSPAGTSFFITQYF
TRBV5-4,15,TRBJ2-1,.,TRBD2,TGTGCCAGCAGCCCCGGGGGGGATCGTTACAATGAGCAGTTCTTC,CASSPGGDRYNEQFF
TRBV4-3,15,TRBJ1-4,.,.,TGCGCCAGCAGCCAAGATGGGGCAGGTAGAGAAAAACTGTTTTTT,CASSQDGAGREKLFF
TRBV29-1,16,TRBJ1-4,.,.,TGCAGCGTTGAAGATCCCATAGGGGGGCATAATAAAAAACTGTTTTTT,CSVEDPIGGHNKKLFF
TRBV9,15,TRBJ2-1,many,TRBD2,TGCGCCAGCAGCGTTGTAGCGGGGGGATACAATGAGCAGTTCTTC,CASSVVAGGYNEQFF
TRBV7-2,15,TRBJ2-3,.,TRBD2,TGTGCCAGCAGCGCGGCGGGACTAAATGCAGATACGCAGTATTTT,CASSAAGLNADTQYF
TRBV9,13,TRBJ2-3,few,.,TGTGCCAGCACCGCCCTATCATCGCCCACGCAGTATTTT,CASTALSSPTQYF
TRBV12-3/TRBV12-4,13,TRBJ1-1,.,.,TGTGCCAGCCGAAACCCAGGGGACACTGAAGCTTTCTTT,CASRNPGDTEAFF